The source of this T cell receptor (beta chain) is a study of technical replicates of blood from a few donors. V shed 0 bases and J shed 1 base, with 7 bases lying between them. Germline values: CDR1 MNHEY, CDR2 SVGAGI. This CDR3 spans 15 amino acids. TCRdb's table, derived via immunoSEQ multiplex PCR, lists solely in-frame clones and lacks some. The data show roughly 80,000 clones, around 94% seen once. Source material: T cells isolated from PBMCs. The rearrangement joins TRBV6-5 to TRBJ2-1, with D uncertain. This TCR came from a human donor in good health. DNA for the CDR3: TGTGCCAGCAGTTACTCGGCGGAATCCTACAATGAGCAGTTCTTC. It translates to CASSYSAESYNEQFF.